These 8 T cell receptor beta chains originate from one sample sequenced in a study of T cell responses to AZD1222 COVID-19 vaccine (dated by TCRdb to the early 2020s). What this sample's time point label stands for: baseline before first vaccination. Libraries came from the immunoSEQ multiplex PCR assay. TCRdb retrieved this table from immuneACCESS and kept in-frame rearrangements only. Not all clones are present; in checked studies, unresolved V genes account for under half, and no reason is known for the remainder. Recorded for this sample are about 70,000 clones; around 83% of them occurred a single time. The ten largest make up around 9.8% of the sample. The material sequenced was peripheral blood, taken on day 0 of AZD1222 vaccination. The receptors derive from an adult in good health.

The CDR3 reads CASHSRAVSGNTIYF. CDR3 nucleotide sequence: TGTGCCAGCCATTCTAGGGCAGTCTCTGGAAACACCATATATTTT. V gene TRBV6-5 combines with J gene TRBJ1-3; D unclear. Trimming pared 8 bases from V and 0 bases from J, leaving 14 bases between. Per germline, CDR1 MNHEY and CDR2 SVGAGI. The CDR3 has 15 amino acids.

This clone was seen a single time. The rearrangement links TRBV19 to TRBJ2-7; 7 bases map to TRBD1. Germline V lookup: CDR1 LNHDA, CDR2 SQIVND (reference sequence). V lost 3 bases and J lost 6; bases outside the gene matches: 8. The CDR3 contains 14 residues. The DNA of the CDR3 is TGTGCCAGTAGTATCCCCAGGACAGGTGGCGAGCAGTACTTC. It codes for CASSIPRTGGEQYF.

The chain joins TRBV15 to TRBJ1-3; 8 bases match TRBD1. J was trimmed by 4 bases and V by 3 bases; bases with no gene match: 5. This CDR3 has 15 residues. Germline CDR1 reads LNHNV; CDR2 reads YYDKDF (reference sequence). The CDR3 sequence is CATSRDRAKGNTIYF. For the CDR3, the DNA is TGTGCCACCAGCAGGGACAGGGCGAAAGGAAACACCATATATTTT. The full variable domain, in which reference TRBV15 and TRBJ1-3 provide the parts outside the CDR3, is DAMVIQNPRYQVTQFGKPVTLSCSQTLNHNVMYWYQQKSSQAPKLLFHYYDKDFNNEADTPDNFQSRRPNTSFCFLDIRSPGLGDTAMYLCATSRDRAKGNTIYFGEGSWLTVV.

The DNA for the CDR3 is TGTGCCAGCAGTGAAAAGTTTCTTGGAACAGGGGCTGGAAACACCATATATTTT. It yields the protein CASSEKFLGTGAGNTIYF. The chain employs TRBV6-1 and TRBJ1-3, with 7 nucleotides matching TRBD1. Unmatched junction bases numbered 12, after V lost 2 bases and J lost 2 bases. The CDR3 covers 18 residues. Germline CDR1 is MNHNS and CDR2 is SASEGT.

V and J are TRBV27 and TRBJ2-2, with D perhaps matching TRBD2 (5 bases). The CDR3 runs to 11 residues. Looked up from germline, CDR1 is MNHEY and CDR2 is SMNVEV (reference sequence). V was pared by 7 bases and J by 7 bases, with 7 bases between. CDR3 sequence (DNA): TGTGCCAGCACCGAGGGCGGGGAGCTGTTTTTT. Translation: CASTEGGELFF.

The rearrangement joins TRBV7-9 to TRBJ2-5; 11 positions agree with TRBD2. Germline V CDR1 and CDR2: SEHNR, FQNEAQ (reference sequence). J was trimmed by 4 bases and V by 5 bases; bases with no gene match: 12. This CDR3 has 17 amino acids. CDR3 sequence reads: CASSPLTSGDFRETQYF. The CDR3 coding sequence is TGTGCCAGCAGCCCCTTGACTAGCGGGGACTTCAGAGAGACCCAGTACTTC.

V is TRBV6-5 and J is TRBJ2-1; 7 bases map to TRBD1. Trimming at V came to 8 bases and at J to 7 bases, leaving 11 bases not matched to a gene. The CDR3 runs to 14 residues. Germline V gives CDR1 MNHEY, CDR2 SVGAGI. The CDR3 sequence is CASETGAVGNEQFF. CDR3 coding DNA: TGTGCCAGCGAAACAGGGGCCGTAGGAAATGAGCAGTTCTTC.

This clone rates as medium-sized. The gene calls are TRBV9 and TRBJ2-7, with TRBD2 identical over 10 bases. From germline, CDR1 is SGDLS and CDR2 YYNGEE. The CDR3 covers 15 residues. V lost 2 bases to trimming and J lost 4 bases; unmatched junction nucleotides: 6. In nucleotides, the CDR3 is TGTGCCAGCAGCGTGGCTAGCGGGGGACAATACGAGCAGTACTTC. It is translated as CASSVASGGQYEQYF.